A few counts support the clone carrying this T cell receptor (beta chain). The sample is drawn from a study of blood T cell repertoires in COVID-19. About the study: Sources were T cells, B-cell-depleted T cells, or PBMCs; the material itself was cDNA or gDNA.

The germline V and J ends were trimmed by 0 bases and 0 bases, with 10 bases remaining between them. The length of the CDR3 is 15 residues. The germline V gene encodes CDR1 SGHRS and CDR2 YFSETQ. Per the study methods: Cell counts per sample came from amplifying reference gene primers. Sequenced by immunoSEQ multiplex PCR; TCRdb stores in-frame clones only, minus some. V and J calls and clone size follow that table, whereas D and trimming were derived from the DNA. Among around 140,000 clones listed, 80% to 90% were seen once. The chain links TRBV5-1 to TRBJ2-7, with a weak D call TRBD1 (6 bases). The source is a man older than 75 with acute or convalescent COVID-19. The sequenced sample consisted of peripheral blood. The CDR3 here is CASSLAQGNSYEQYF. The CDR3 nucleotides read TGCGCCAGCAGCTTGGCACAGGGCAACTCCTACGAGCAGTACTTC.